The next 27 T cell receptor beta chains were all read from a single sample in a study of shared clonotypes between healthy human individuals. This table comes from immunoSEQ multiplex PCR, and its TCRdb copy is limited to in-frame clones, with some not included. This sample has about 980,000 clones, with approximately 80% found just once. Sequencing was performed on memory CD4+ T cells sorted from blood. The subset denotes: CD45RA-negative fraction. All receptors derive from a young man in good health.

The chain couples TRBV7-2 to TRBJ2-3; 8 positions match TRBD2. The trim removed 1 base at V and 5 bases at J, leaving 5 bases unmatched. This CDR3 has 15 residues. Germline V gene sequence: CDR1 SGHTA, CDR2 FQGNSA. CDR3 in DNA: TGTGCCAGCAGCTTAGTCGGGAGGGCCCAAGATACGCAGTATTTT. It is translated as CASSLVGRAQDTQYF.

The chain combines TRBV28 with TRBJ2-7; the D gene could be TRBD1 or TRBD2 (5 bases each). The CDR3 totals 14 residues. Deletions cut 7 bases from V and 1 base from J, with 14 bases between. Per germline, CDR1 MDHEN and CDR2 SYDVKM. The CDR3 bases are TGTGCCAGCACCCCGGGGACGGCATCCTACGAGCAGTACTTC. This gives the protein CASTPGTASYEQYF.

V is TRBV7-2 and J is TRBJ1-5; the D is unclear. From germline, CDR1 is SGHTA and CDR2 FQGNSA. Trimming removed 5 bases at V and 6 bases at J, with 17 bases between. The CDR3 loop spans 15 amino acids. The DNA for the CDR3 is TGTGCCAGCAGCCGCACCTGGTCTGGTGGTCAGCCCCAGCATTTT. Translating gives CASSRTWSGGQPQHF.

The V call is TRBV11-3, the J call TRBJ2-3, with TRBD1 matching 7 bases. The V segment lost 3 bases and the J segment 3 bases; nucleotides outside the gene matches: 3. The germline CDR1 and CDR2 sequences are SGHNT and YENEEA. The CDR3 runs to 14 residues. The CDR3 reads CASSFGQATDTQYF. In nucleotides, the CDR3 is TGTGCCAGCAGCTTCGGACAGGCGACAGATACGCAGTATTTT.

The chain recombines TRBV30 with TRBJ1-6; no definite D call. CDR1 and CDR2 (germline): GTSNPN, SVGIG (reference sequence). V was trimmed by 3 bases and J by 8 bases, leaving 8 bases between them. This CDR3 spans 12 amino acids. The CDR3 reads CAWRDSHSPLHF. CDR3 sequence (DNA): TGTGCCTGGAGGGATTCGCATTCACCCCTCCACTTT.

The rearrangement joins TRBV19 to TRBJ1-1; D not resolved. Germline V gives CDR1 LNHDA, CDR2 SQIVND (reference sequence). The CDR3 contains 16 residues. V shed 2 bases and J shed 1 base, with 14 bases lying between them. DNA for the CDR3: TGTGCCAGTAGTATATGGCCCTGGACGGGGAACACTGAAGCTTTCTTT. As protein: CASSIWPWTGNTEAFF.

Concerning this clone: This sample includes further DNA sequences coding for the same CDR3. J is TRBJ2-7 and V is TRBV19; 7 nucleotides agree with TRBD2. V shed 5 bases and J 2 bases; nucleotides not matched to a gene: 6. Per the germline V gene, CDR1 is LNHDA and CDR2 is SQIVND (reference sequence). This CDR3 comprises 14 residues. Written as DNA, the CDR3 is TGTGCCAGTAGTCAGGGCGGGAGTACCTACGAGCAGTACTTC. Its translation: CASSQGGSTYEQYF. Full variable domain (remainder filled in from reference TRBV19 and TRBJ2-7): DGGITQSPKYLFRKEGQNVTLSCEQNLNHDAMYWYRQDPGQGLRLIYYSQIVNDFQKGDIAEGYSVSREKKESFPLTVTSAQKNPTAFYLCASSQGGSTYEQYFGPGTRLTVT.

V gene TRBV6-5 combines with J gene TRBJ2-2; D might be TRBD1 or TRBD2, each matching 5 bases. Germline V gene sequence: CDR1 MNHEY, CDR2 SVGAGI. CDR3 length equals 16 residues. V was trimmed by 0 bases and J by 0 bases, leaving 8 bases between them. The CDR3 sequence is CASSYSGTTNTGELFF. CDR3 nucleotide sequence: TGTGCCAGCAGTTACTCAGGGACCACGAACACCGGGGAGCTGTTTTTT.

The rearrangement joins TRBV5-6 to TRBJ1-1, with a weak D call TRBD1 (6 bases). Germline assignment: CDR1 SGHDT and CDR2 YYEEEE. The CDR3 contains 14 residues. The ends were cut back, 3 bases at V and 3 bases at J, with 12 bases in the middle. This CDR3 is CASSWGAGDTEAFF. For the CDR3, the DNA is TGTGCCAGCAGCTGGGGGGCTGGGGACACTGAAGCTTTCTTT.

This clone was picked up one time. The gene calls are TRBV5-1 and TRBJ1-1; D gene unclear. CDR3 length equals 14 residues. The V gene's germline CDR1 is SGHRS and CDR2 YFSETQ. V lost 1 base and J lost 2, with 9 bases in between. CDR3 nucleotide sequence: TGCGCCAGCAGCTTGTCAGGAACCAACACTGAAGCTTTCTTT. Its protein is CASSLSGTNTEAFF.

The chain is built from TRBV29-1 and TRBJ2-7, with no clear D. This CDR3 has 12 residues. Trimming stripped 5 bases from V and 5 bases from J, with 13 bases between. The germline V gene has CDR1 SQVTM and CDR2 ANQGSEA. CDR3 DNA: TGCAGCGTTTACTCGGCATCCCACGAGCAGTACTTC. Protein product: CSVYSASHEQYF.

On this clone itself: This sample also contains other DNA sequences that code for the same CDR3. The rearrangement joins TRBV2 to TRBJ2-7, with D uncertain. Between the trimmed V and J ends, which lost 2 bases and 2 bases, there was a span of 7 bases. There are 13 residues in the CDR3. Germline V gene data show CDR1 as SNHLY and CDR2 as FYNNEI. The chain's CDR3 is CASSEYRAYEQYF. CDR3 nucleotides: TGTGCCAGCAGTGAATATCGGGCCTACGAGCAGTACTTC.

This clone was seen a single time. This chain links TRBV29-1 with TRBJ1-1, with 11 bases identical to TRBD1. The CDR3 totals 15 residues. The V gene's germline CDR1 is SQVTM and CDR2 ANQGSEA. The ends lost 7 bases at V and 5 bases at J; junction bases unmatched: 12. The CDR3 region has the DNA TGCAGCGCCCGGACCGGGACAGGGGGAGGGACTGAAGCTTTCTTT. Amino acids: CSARTGTGGGTEAFF.

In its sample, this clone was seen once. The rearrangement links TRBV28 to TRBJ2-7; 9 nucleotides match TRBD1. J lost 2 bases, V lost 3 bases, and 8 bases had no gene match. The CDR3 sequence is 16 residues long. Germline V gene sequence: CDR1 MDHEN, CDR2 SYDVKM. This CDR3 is CASSLAGQGAAYEQYF. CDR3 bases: TGTGCCAGCAGTTTGGCGGGACAGGGAGCAGCCTACGAGCAGTACTTC.

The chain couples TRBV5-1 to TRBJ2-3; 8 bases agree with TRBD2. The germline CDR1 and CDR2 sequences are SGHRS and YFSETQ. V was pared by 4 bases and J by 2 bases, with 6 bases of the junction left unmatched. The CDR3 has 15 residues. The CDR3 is CASSPSGGNTDTQYF. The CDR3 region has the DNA TGCGCCAGCAGCCCCAGCGGGGGAAACACAGATACGCAGTATTTT.

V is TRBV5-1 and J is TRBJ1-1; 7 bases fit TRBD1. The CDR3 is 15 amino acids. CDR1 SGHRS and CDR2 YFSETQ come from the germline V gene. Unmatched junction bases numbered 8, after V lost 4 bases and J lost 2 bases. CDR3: CASSTTRDRNTEAFF. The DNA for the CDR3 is TGCGCCAGCAGCACGACCCGGGACAGAAACACTGAAGCTTTCTTT.

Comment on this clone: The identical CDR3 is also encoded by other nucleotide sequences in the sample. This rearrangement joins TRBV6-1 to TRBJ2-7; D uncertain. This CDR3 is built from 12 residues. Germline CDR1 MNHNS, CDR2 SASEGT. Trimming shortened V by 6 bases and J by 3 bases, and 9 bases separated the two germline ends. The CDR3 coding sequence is TGTGCCAGCAGGACTGATCTCTACGAGCAGTACTTC. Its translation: CASRTDLYEQYF.

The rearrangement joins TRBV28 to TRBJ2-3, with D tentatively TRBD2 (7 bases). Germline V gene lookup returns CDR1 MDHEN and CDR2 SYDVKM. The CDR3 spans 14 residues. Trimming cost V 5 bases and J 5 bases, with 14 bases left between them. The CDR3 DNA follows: TGTGCCAGCAGTAAACGGGGGGCGGGAGATACGCAGTATTTT. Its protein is CASSKRGAGDTQYF. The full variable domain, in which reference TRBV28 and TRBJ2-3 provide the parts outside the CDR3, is DVKVTQSSRYLVKRTGEKVFLECVQDMDHENMFWYRQDPGLGLRLIYFSYDVKMKEKGDIPEGYSVSREKKERFSLILESASTNQTSMYLCASSKRGAGDTQYFGPGTRLTVL.

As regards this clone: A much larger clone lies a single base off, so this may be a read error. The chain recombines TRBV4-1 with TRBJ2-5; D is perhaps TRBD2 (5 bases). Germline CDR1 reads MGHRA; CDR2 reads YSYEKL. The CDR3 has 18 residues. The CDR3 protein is CASSQDGRGGHSQEAQYF. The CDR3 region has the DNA TGCGCCAGCAGCCAAGATGGGCGAGGCGGGCATAGCCAAGAGGCCCAGTACTTC.

CDR3 loop: CSVGGTGRETQYF. In nucleotides, the CDR3 is TGCAGCGTTGGGGGGACAGGGAGAGAGACCCAGTACTTC. The chain employs TRBV29-1 and TRBJ2-5; 9 bases fit TRBD1. With 4 bases clipped from V and 4 bases from J, the junction kept 4 bases outside the gene matches. The CDR3 length is 13 residues. Germline V CDR1 and CDR2: SQVTM, ANQGSEA.

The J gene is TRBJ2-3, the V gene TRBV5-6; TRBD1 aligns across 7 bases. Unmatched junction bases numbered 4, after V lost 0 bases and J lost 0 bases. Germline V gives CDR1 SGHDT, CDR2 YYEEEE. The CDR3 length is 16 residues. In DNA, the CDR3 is TGTGCCAGCAGCTTGGTAGGGGGCCCTAGCACAGATACGCAGTATTTT. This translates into CASSLVGGPSTDTQYF. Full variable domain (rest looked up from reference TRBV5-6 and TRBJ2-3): DAGVTQSPTHLIKTRGQQVTLRCSPKSGHDTVSWYQQALGQGPQFIFQYYEEEERQRGNFPDRFSGHQFPNYSSELNVNALLLGDSALYLCASSLVGGPSTDTQYFGPGTRLTVL.

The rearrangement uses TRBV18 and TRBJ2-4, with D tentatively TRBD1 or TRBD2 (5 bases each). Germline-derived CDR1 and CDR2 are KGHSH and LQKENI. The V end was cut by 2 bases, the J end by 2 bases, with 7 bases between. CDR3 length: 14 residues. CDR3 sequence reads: CASSPGGPKNIQYF. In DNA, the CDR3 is TGTGCCAGCTCACCAGGGGGACCCAAAAACATTCAGTACTTC. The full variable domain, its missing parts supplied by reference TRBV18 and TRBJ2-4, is NAGVMQNPRHLVRRRGQEARLRCSPMKGHSHVYWYRQLPEEGLKFMVYLQKENIIDESGMPKERFSAEFPKEGPSILRIQQVVRGDSAAYFCASSPGGPKNIQYFGAGTRLSVL.

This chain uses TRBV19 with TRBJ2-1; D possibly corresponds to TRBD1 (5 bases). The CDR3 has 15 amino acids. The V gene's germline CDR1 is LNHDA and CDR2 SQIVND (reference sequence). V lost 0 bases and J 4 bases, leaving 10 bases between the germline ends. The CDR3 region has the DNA TGTGCCAGTAGTATAGATTCGACAGAGTACAATGAGCAGTTCTTC. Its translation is CASSIDSTEYNEQFF.

The CDR3 nucleotides read TGTGCCAGCAGCTTGGCACAGATCTCTGGGGCCAACGTCCTGACTTTC. Protein: CASSLAQISGANVLTF. The rearrangement uses TRBV5-5 and TRBJ2-6; no definite D call. Trimming stripped 0 bases from V and 0 bases from J, with 7 bases between. This CDR3 is 16 amino acids long. Germline V lookup: CDR1 SGHKS, CDR2 YYEKEE (reference sequence).

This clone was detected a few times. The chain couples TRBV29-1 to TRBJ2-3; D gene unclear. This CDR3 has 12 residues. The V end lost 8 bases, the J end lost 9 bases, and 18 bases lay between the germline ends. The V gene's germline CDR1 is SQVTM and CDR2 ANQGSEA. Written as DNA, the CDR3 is TGCAGCTCCAAGGATCGAGCGAGGACGCAGTATTTT. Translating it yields CSSKDRARTQYF.

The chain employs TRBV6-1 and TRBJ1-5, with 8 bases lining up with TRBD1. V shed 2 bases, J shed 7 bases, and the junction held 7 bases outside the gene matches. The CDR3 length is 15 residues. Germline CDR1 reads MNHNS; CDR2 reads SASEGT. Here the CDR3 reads CASSERQGRGQPQHF. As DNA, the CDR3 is TGTGCCAGCAGTGAAAGACAGGGGAGAGGACAGCCCCAGCATTTT.

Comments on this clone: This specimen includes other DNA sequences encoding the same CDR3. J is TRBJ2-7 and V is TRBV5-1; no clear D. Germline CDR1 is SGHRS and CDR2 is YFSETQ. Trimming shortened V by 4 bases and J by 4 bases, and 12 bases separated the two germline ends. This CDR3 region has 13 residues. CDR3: CASSPRTAYEQYF. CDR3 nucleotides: TGCGCCAGCAGCCCTCGGACGGCGTACGAGCAGTACTTC.